Below, one T cell receptor (beta chain) is given with its context. The sample comes from a study of blood T cell repertoires in COVID-19. Study information: Donors in the United States, Italy and Spain gave samples during acute or convalescent COVID-19. T cells, B-cell-depleted T cells, or PBMCs supplied cDNA or gDNA.

J was trimmed by 3 bases and V by 6 bases; bases with no gene match: 10. The germline CDR1 and CDR2 sequences are SNHLY and FYNNEI. The CDR3 has 17 residues. Original methodology: Amplifying reference gene primers gave estimates of nucleated cell counts. TCRdb's copy holds only in-frame clones and misses some; the assay was immunoSEQ multiplex PCR. V and J calls and clone size come straight from that table; D and trimming were deduced from the DNA. Of roughly 380,000 clones detected, around 84% appear once; the ten largest clones hold more than 1%. The chain combines TRBV2 with TRBJ2-2, with 10 bases fitting TRBD2. This TCR came from a human donor with acute or convalescent COVID-19. The donor label of this sample is uncertain. Sequencing was carried out using peripheral blood. CDR3 amino acids: CASRRLRTSGYTGELFF. CDR3 DNA sequence: TGTGCCAGCAGACGGTTACGGACTAGCGGATACACCGGGGAGCTGTTTTTT.